This T cell receptor beta chain comes out of a study of shared clonotypes between healthy human individuals. The repertoire was sequenced with immunoSEQ multiplex PCR; TCRdb's copy has only in-frame clones and lacks some. The table lists approximately 980,000 clones, 76% of them singletons. J gave up 4 bases and V 6 bases, and 5 bases lay outside the gene matches. CDR1 and CDR2 (germline): LNHDA, SQIVND (reference sequence). CDR3 length: 13 residues. V is TRBV19 and J is TRBJ1-2, with 7 nucleotides matching TRBD1. The receptor's source is a man aged 18 to 29 in good health. Sequenced: memory CD4+ T cells sorted from blood. Described subset: CD45RA-negative fraction. CDR3 nucleotides: TGTGCCAGTAGGCCCGGACAGGTCTATGGCTACACCTTC. This encodes CASRPGQVYGYTF.